One T cell receptor (beta chain) is described in this entry. The target antigen is unknown. Distinct nucleotide sequences in the sample also encode this CDR3. The source of the sample is a study of shared clonotypes between healthy human individuals. Study details: The study used three CD4 naive, three CD4 memory, two CD8 naive and one CD8 memory plate per donor.

Measured with immunoSEQ multiplex PCR; TCRdb has only the in-frame clones, and not every one. The data show millions of clones, 90% to 95% seen once. The V end was cut by 1 base, the J end by 0 bases, with 10 bases between. CDR3 size: 16 residues. Germline lookup yields CDR1 SGHTA and CDR2 FQGNSA. The donors were adults (healthy and HIV-negative) with no recent acute infections or vaccinations. Findings and limits, study-wide: Naive subsets usually exceeded memory subsets in estimated richness.

V and J are TRBV7-2 and TRBJ1-5; D is possibly TRBD1 (5 bases). The sequence was collected from a man between 18 and 35 years old in good health. Some clones in this sample may be carry-over from other donors' samples. The sample taken for sequencing was naive CD4+ T cells from PBMCs. Subset specified: CD45RA+ positively selected. The CDR3 loop is CASSLVGPNSNQPQHF. The CDR3 region has the DNA TGTGCCAGCAGCTTAGTGGGGCCTAATAGCAATCAGCCCCAGCATTTT.